Listed below are T cell receptor beta chains from one sample, sequenced in a study of blood T cell repertoires in COVID-19. Assay used: immunoSEQ multiplex PCR; TCRdb lists only in-frame clones, some missing. This sample has tens of thousands of clones, with about four fifths found just once. Specimen: peripheral blood. The source of these receptors is a woman between 55 and 75 years old with acute or convalescent COVID-19. CDR3s include the opening cysteine and the closing phenylalanine or tryptophan. A D gene is named only where the DNA matches it firmly. Clone size appears in some rows only: once, few, many, or a class for an expanded clone.

d_call,j_call,v_call,clone_size,cdr3_nt,cdr3_aa
-,TRBJ1-2,TRBV30,-,TGTGCCTGGGGGGGGGCAAACCCGTGGCGGGCTACTTATGGCTACACCTTC,CAWGGANPWRATYGYTF
-,TRBJ1-1,TRBV6-5,once,TGTGCCAGCAGTTACGCGGCGGGGGGCACTGAAGCTTTCTTT,CASSYAAGGTEAFF
TRBD2,TRBJ2-3,TRBV24-1,few,TGTGCCACCAGTGATTTCTCGGCGGGGGGGCGGGATACGCAGTATTTT,CATSDFSAGGRDTQYF
-,TRBJ1-1,TRBV28,-,TGTGCCAGCGGGCTGGGTAAGAACACTGAAGCTTTCTTT,CASGLGKNTEAFF
TRBD2,TRBJ2-2,TRBV18,-,TGTGCCAGCTCACCGCTACCGGGACTAGCGGACGCGAACACCGGGGAGCTGTTTTTT,CASSPLPGLADANTGELFF
-,TRBJ1-6,TRBV3-1/TRBV3-2,-,TGTGCCAGCAGCCAATCCCCCCCCGGGTCCTATAATTCACCCCTCCACTTT,CASSQSPPGSYNSPLHF
TRBD1,TRBJ1-5,TRBV6-1,-,TGTGCCAGCAGTGAACTAGGGGGCTCGCAGCCCCAGCATTTT,CASSELGGSQPQHF
-,TRBJ1-6,TRBV7-2,-,TGTGCCAGCAGCTTAGAGAGCTCCTATAATTCACCCCTCCACTTT,CASSLESSYNSPLHF
TRBD1,TRBJ1-6,TRBV9,-,TGTGCCAGCAGCGTAGAAGCAGGGGGCGATTATAATTCACCCCTCCACTTT,CASSVEAGGDYNSPLHF
TRBD1,TRBJ2-1,TRBV7-7,-,TGTGCTAGCAGCACCGACAGGGGGCTCTACAATGAGCAGTTCTTC,CASSTDRGLYNEQFF
-,TRBJ2-6,TRBV5-1,-,TGCGCCAGCAGCTTACAGACTGGGGCCAACGTCCTGACTTTC,CASSLQTGANVLTF
TRBD1,TRBJ2-3,TRBV7-2,-,TGTGCCAGCAGCCTTGACAGGGGGATGTCAGATACGCAGTATTTT,CASSLDRGMSDTQYF
-,TRBJ1-1,TRBV6-2/TRBV6-3,-,TGTGCCAGCAGTTACCAGTTCGGGGGTGGGAACACTGAAGCTTTCTTT,CASSYQFGGGNTEAFF
-,TRBJ1-2,TRBV25-1,-,TGTGCCAGCAGTGAATTCGGGCAGGGAAGTGGCTACACCTTC,CASSEFGQGSGYTF
-,TRBJ1-1,TRBV19,-,TGTGCCAGTAGTGAGAAAAAACAGGGTGCAGCTTTCTTT,CASSEKKQGAAFF
TRBD2,TRBJ2-3,TRBV5-1,once,TGCGCCAGCAGCTTGGAGGCTAGCGGGAGGCGCCGATCAAGCACAGATACGCAGTATTTT,CASSLEASGRRRSSTDTQYF
TRBD1,TRBJ2-5,TRBV5-1,-,TGCGCCAGCAGCATCAACCCACAGGGGCTCCTCCAGACCCAGTACTTC,CASSINPQGLLQTQYF
-,TRBJ2-3,TRBV25-1,-,TGTGCCAGCAGTGAACGCGCGCGGGCAGATACGCAGTATTTT,CASSERARADTQYF
-,TRBJ2-5,TRBV28,-,TGTGCCAGCAGTCCGGGGATACAAGAGACCCAGTACTTC,CASSPGIQETQYF
-,TRBJ2-3,TRBV9,-,TGTGCCAGCAGCGTAGTAGTAGCCGACTTAGGCACAGATACGCAGTATTTT,CASSVVVADLGTDTQYF
-,TRBJ1-2,TRBV7-2,-,TGTGCCAGCAGCGGGCTCGGCTACACCTTC,CASSGLGYTF
-,TRBJ1-6,TRBV30,-,TGTGCCTGGGACCCCCCCGGGACCTATAATTCACCCCTCCACTTT,CAWDPPGTYNSPLHF